The clone carrying this TCR beta chain was detected a few times. Antigen specificity is unknown. The data are from a study of cytomegalovirus exposure and HLA in healthy donors. About the research overall: Among 398 genotyped donors, around 80% fell in the Caucasian-associated ancestry cluster. Study-level results: It was taken for granted in presence/absence analyses that sequencing depth across donors was roughly uniform. Within an earlier analysis, most TCR beta V segments proved productive either about 90% or about 30% of the time. Looking again later, the authors saw that most CMV-associated TCR beta chains seemed HLA-restricted.

Per the germline V gene, CDR1 is MGHRA and CDR2 is YSYEKL. There are 15 residues in the CDR3. The J segment lost 5 bases and the V segment lost 3 bases, leaving 9 bases of the junction unmatched. Both 60 Vbeta primers and 13 Jbeta primers went into the PCR. The data were produced by immunoSEQ multiplex PCR, yet TCRdb's version contains in-frame clones alone and is incomplete. The table lists approximately 150,000 clones, roughly 73% of them singletons. The chain links TRBV4-1 to TRBJ1-1, with 7 bases identical to TRBD1. The sample taken for sequencing was PBMCs. This TCR derives from a man aged 40-50 years in good health and CMV-seronegative. The CDR3 DNA is TGCGCCAGCAGCCAGGAACAGGGGCTGGGGACTGAAGCTTTCTTT. The encoded protein is CASSQEQGLGTEAFF.